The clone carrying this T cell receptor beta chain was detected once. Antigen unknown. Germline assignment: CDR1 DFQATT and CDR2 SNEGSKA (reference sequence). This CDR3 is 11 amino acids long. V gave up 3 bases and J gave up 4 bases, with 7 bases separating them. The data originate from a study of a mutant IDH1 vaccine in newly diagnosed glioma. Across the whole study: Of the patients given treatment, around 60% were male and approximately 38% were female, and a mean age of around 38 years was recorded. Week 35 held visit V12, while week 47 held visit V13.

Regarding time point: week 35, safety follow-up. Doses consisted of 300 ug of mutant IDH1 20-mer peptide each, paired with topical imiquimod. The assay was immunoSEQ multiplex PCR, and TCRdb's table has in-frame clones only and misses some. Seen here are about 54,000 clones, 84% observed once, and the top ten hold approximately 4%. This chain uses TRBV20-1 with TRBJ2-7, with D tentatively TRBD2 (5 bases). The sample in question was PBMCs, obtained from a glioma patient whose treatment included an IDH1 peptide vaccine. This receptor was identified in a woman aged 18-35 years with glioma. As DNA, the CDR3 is TGCAGTGCTAGTACGGGATACGAGCAGTACTTC. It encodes CSASTGYEQYF.